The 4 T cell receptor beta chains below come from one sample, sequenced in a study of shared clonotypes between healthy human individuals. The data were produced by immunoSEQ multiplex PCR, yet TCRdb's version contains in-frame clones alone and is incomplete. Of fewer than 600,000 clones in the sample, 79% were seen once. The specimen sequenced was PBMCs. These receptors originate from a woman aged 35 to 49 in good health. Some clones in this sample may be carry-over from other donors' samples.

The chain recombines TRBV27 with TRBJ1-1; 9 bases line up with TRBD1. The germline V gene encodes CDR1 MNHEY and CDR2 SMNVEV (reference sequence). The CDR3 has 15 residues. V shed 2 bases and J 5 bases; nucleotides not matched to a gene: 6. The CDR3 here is CASSLGTGMSTEAFF. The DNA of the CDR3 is TGTGCCAGCAGTTTAGGGACAGGGATGAGTACTGAAGCTTTCTTT.

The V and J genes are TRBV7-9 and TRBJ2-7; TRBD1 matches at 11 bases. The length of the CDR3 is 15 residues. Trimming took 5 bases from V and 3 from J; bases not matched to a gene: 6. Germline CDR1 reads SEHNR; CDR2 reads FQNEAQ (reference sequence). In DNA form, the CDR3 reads TGTGCCAGCAGCAGCTGGACAGGGGGCAGCTACGAGCAGTACTTC. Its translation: CASSSWTGGSYEQYF.

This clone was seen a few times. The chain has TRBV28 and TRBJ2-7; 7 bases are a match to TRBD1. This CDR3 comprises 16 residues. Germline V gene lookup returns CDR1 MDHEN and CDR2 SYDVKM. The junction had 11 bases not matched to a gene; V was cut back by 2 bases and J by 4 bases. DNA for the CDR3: TGTGCCAGCAGTTTACCGGGACAGCGCCCCCCTTACGAGCAGTACTTC. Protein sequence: CASSLPGQRPPYEQYF.

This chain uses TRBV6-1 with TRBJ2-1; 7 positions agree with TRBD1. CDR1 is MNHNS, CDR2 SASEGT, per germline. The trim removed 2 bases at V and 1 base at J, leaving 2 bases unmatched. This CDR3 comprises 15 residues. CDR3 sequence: CASSELTGSYNEQFF. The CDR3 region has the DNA TGTGCCAGCAGTGAATTGACAGGGTCCTACAATGAGCAGTTCTTC.